The 15 T cell receptor beta chains given below trace back to one sample, sequenced in a study of lymphopenia after photon versus proton radiotherapy. Data came from immunoSEQ multiplex PCR; TCRdb stores just in-frame clones and leaves some out. The sample carries around 55,000 clones, around 84% recorded once. The starting material was peripheral blood, obtained from a patient treated with proton-based radiotherapy. All receptors derive from a man in his fifties or sixties with pancreatic cancer.

CDR3 region: CASSFSLASSGNTIYF. The CDR3 region has the DNA TGTGCCAGCAGCTTTTCTTTGGCGAGCTCTGGAAACACCATATATTTT. V and J are TRBV7-9 and TRBJ1-3; D uncertain. CDR1 SEHNR and CDR2 FQNEAQ come from the germline V gene (reference sequence). V lost 3 bases and J lost 0, with 12 bases in between. The CDR3 runs to 16 residues. The full variable domain, rest sourced from reference TRBV7-9 and TRBJ1-3, is DTGVSQNPRHKITKRGQNVTFRCDPISEHNRLYWYRQTLGQGPEFLTYFQNEAQLEKSRLLSDRFSAERPKGSFSTLEIQRTEQGDSAMYLCASSFSLASSGNTIYFGEGSWLTVV.

This chain joins TRBV2 and TRBJ2-1; 8 bases agree with TRBD2. After removal of 6 bases from V and 7 bases from J, the junction contained 14 bases not matched to a gene. Germline V gene lookup returns CDR1 SNHLY and CDR2 FYNNEI. This CDR3 region has 16 residues. The CDR3 DNA reads as TGTGCCAGCAGGGATGTAGCGGGACGCCGGGAGAATGAGCAGTTCTTC. Translation: CASRDVAGRRENEQFF.

The chain is built from TRBV7-6 and TRBJ2-1; 7 bases fit TRBD2. Germline V gene data show CDR1 as SGHVS and CDR2 as FNYEAQ. The trim removed 4 bases at V and 4 bases at J, leaving 4 bases unmatched. This CDR3 spans 14 amino acids. CDR3 nucleotide sequence: TGTGCCAGCAGCTCTAGCGGTCCTTACAATGAGCAGTTCTTC. Amino acids: CASSSSGPYNEQFF.

This rearrangement joins TRBV2 to TRBJ2-5, with 8 bases that match TRBD1. V was clipped by 5 bases and J by 3 bases; unmatched bases: 8. Germline CDR1 reads SNHLY; CDR2 reads FYNNEI. CDR3 length: 15 amino acids. CDR3 in amino acids: CASSPRTGKEETQYF. CDR3 DNA: TGTGCCAGCAGTCCCAGGACAGGGAAAGAAGAGACCCAGTACTTC.

This chain uses TRBV7-9 with TRBJ2-1, with TRBD2 as a possible D gene (5 bases). V shed 5 bases and J shed 6 bases, with 14 bases lying between them. Germline V gene data show CDR1 as SEHNR and CDR2 as FQNEAQ (reference sequence). CDR3 length equals 14 residues. The chain's CDR3 is CASSVGRGRNEQFF. CDR3 nucleotides: TGTGCCAGCAGCGTTGGGAGAGGGCGCAATGAGCAGTTCTTC.

This clone was detected only a few times. The gene calls are TRBV27 and TRBJ1-4, with unresolved D. The CDR3 is 13 residues long. Deletions cut 5 bases from V and 12 bases from J, with 16 bases between. Germline V gene sequence: CDR1 MNHEY, CDR2 SMNVEV (reference sequence). The CDR3 protein is CASSPVGERELFF. For the CDR3, the DNA is TGTGCCAGCAGTCCCGTCGGGGAGCGGGAACTGTTTTTT.

This clone came up a few times. V usage is TRBV28 and J usage is TRBJ1-2, with D unresolved. Trimming left V 2 bases short and J 8 bases short, with 9 bases between. This CDR3 region has 12 residues. The V gene's germline CDR1 is MDHEN and CDR2 SYDVKM. This CDR3 reads CASSLKLGGYTF. The CDR3 nucleotides are TGTGCCAGCAGTTTAAAGTTAGGAGGCTACACCTTC.

The chain couples TRBV27 to TRBJ1-2, with 9 nucleotides matching TRBD1. This CDR3 is 13 amino acids long. V shed 6 bases, J shed 5 bases, and the junction held 4 bases outside the gene matches. Germline V gene sequence: CDR1 MNHEY, CDR2 SMNVEV (reference sequence). In DNA form, the CDR3 reads TGTGCCAGCAGGACAGGGGGAACGTATGGCTACACCTTC. It yields the protein CASRTGGTYGYTF.

This sequence joins TRBV11-1 and TRBJ2-7; possibly TRBD2 for D (6 bases). The CDR3 runs 11 residues. CDR1 is SGHAT and CDR2 is FQDESV in the germline V gene (reference sequence). V lost 5 bases to trimming and J lost 9 bases, with 11 bases between them. The DNA of the CDR3 is TGTGCCAGCAGCATAGGGACTCGGCAGTACTTC. It translates to CASSIGTRQYF.

Only one count was recorded for this clone. J is TRBJ1-2 and V is TRBV7-8, with a possible D match to TRBD1 (5 bases). Deletions cut 3 bases from V and 3 bases from J, with 11 bases between. The CDR3 extends over 14 amino acids. Germline V gene lookup returns CDR1 SGHVS and CDR2 FQNEAQ. The CDR3 reads CASSLGRADYGYTF. The CDR3 bases are TGTGCCAGCAGCTTGGGCAGGGCGGACTATGGCTACACCTTC.

V and J are TRBV27 and TRBJ2-5; maybe TRBD2 (6 bases). Deletions cut 6 bases from V and 5 bases from J, with 16 bases between. This CDR3 region has 14 residues. Looked up from germline, CDR1 is MNHEY and CDR2 is SMNVEV (reference sequence). The CDR3 bases are TGTGCCAGCAGAAGAGGGTTAGGGAGGGAGACCCAGTACTTC. It encodes CASRRGLGRETQYF.

This chain uses TRBV7-2 with TRBJ2-7, with 8 bases identical to TRBD1. The CDR3 runs to 13 residues. V lost 3 bases, J lost 4 bases, and 2 bases stayed unmatched. Germline CDR1 reads SGHTA; CDR2 reads FQGNSA. CDR3 coding DNA: TGTGCCAGCAGCTTCGACAGGGGTTACGAGCAGTACTTC. Its translation is CASSFDRGYEQYF. Full variable domain (missing parts from reference TRBV7-2 and TRBJ2-7): GAGVSQSPSNKVTEKGKDVELRCDPISGHTALYWYRQSLGQGLEFLIYFQGNSAPDKSGLPSDRFSAERTGGSVSTLTIQRTQQEDSAVYLCASSFDRGYEQYFGPGTRLTVT.

On this clone itself: The sample holds other DNA sequences that translate to the same CDR3. CDR3 region: CASSPGQGRETQYF. The CDR3 bases are TGTGCCAGCAGCCCGGGACAGGGTCGGGAGACCCAGTACTTC. The rearrangement links TRBV5-4 to TRBJ2-5; 9 positions match TRBD1. The CDR3 length is 14 residues. The trim removed 4 bases at V and 5 bases at J, leaving 6 bases unmatched. Germline CDR1 is SGHNT and CDR2 is YYREEE (reference sequence).

J is TRBJ1-1 and V is TRBV7-8; unclear D gene. Germline V gene sequence: CDR1 SGHVS, CDR2 FQNEAQ. Deletions cut 4 bases from V and 8 bases from J, with 14 bases between. The CDR3 runs 13 residues. Here the CDR3 DNA reads TGTGCCAGCAGCTCCTTTGGGGTTCCGGAAGCTTTCTTT. Its protein is CASSSFGVPEAFF.

This chain joins TRBV7-9 and TRBJ2-7, with D maybe TRBD2 (6 bases). The CDR3 has 14 amino acids. The V end was cut by 7 bases, the J end by 6 bases, with 19 bases between. Germline V CDR1 and CDR2: SEHNR, FQNEAQ (reference sequence). The CDR3, as DNA: TGTGCCAGCACTCGGGGGAGCGGGCCGGTCGAGCAGTACTTC. Amino acid sequence: CASTRGSGPVEQYF. The full variable domain, in which reference TRBV7-9 and TRBJ2-7 provide the parts outside the CDR3, is DTGVSQNPRHKITKRGQNVTFRCDPISEHNRLYWYRQTLGQGPEFLTYFQNEAQLEKSRLLSDRFSAERPKGSFSTLEIQRTEQGDSAMYLCASTRGSGPVEQYFGPGTRLTVT.